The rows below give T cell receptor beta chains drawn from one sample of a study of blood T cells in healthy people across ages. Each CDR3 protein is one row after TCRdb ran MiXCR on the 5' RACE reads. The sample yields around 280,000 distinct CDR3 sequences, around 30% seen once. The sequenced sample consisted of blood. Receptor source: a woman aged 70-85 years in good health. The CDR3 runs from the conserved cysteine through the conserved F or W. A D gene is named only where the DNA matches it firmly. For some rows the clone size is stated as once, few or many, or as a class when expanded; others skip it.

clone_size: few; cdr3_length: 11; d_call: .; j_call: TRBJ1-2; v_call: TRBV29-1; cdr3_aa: CSVGGRRGCTF; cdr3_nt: TGCAGCGTTGGGGGACGGAGGGGCTGCACCTTC
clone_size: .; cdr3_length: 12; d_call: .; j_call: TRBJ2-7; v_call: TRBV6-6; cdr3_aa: CASKPRAAPQYF; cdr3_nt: TGTGCCAGCAAACCGAGAGCGGCGCCCCAGTACTTC
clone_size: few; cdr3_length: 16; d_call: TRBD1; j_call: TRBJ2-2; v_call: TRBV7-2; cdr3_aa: CASSRPTGVNTGKLFF; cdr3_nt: TGTGCCAGCAGCCGACCGACAGGGGTGAACACCGGGAAGCTGTTTTTT
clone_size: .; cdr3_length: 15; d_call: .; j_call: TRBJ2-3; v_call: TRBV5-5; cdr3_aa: CASSLSWGATDTQYF; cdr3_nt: TGTGCCAGCAGCTTGAGCTGGGGGGCCACAGATACGCAGTATTTT
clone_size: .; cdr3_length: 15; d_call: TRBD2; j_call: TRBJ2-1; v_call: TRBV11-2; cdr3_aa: CASSLVGGSFNEQFF; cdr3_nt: TGTGCCAGCAGCTTAGTGGGCGGGAGTTTCAATGAGCAGTTCTTC
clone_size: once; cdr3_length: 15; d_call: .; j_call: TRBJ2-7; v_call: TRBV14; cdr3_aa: CASSPTTYQSYEQYF; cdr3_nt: TGTGCCAGCAGCCCGACCACATACCAATCATACGAGCAGTACTTC
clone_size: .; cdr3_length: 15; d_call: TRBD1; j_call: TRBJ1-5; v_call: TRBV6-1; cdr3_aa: CASTQPPGTDQPLHF; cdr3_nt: TGTGCCAGCACCCAACCCCCCGGGACAGATCAGCCCCTGCATTTT
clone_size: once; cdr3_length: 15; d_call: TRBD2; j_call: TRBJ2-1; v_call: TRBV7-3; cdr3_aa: CASSLKSSGNDEQFF; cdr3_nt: TGTGCCAGCAGCTTAAAGTCTAGCGGGAATGATGAGCAGTTCTTC
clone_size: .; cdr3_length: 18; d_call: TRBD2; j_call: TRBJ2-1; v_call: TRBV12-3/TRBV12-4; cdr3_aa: CASSTGTSGRAPYNEQFF; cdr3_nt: TGTGCCAGCAGCACCGGGACTAGCGGGAGGGCCCCCTACAATGAGCAGTTCTTC
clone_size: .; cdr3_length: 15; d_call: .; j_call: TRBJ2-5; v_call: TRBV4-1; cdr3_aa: CASSIWAGPEQTQYF; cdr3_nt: TGCGCCAGCAGTATTTGGGCGGGGCCCGAGCAGACCCAGTACTTC
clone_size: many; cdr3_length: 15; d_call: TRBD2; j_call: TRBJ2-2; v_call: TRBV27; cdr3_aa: CASSPTSGRTGELFF; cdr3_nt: TGTGCCAGCAGTCCGACTAGCGGACGCACCGGGGAGCTGTTTTTT
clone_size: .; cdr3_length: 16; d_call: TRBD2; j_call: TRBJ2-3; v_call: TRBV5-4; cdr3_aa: CASSRPLAGGTDTQYF; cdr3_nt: TGTGCCAGCAGCCGGCCCCTAGCGGGAGGGACAGATACGCAGTATTTT
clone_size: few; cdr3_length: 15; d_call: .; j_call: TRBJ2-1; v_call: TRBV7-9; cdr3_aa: CASSGRTNPYNEQFF; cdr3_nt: TGTGCCAGCAGCGGACGGACAAACCCCTACAATGAGCAGTTCTTC
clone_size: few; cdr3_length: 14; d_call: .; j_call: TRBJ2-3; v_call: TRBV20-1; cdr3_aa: CSAGGQVRTDTQYF; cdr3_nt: TGCAGTGCCGGGGGGCAGGTTCGCACAGATACGCAGTATTTT
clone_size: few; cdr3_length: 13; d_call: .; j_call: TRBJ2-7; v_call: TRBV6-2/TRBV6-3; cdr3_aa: CATAGTESYEQYF; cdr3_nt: TGTGCCACCGCCGGGACGGAGTCCTACGAGCAGTACTTC
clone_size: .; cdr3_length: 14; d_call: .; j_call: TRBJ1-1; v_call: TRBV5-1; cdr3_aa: CASSPRGVNTEAFF; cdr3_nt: TGCGCCAGCAGCCCACGCGGGGTGAACACTGAAGCTTTCTTT
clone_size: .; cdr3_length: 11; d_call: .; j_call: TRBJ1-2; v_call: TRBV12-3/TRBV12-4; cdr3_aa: CASSYVHGYTF; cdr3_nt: TGTGCCAGCAGTTACGTTCACGGCTACACCTTC
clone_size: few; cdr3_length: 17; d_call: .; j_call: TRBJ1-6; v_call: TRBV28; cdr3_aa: CASRSGSQGTYNSPLHF; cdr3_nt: TGTGCCAGCAGGTCCGGGTCCCAAGGGACCTATAATTCACCCCTCCACTTT
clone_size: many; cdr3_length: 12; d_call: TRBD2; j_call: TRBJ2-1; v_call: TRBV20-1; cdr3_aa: CSAGRTNNEQFF; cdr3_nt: TGCAGTGCCGGGAGGACCAACAATGAGCAGTTCTTC
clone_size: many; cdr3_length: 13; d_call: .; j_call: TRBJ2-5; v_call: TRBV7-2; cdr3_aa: CASSLALTETQYF; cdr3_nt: TGTGCCAGCAGCTTAGCGCTAACGGAGACCCAGTACTTC
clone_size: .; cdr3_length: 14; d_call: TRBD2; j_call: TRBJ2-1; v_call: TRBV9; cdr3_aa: CASSVSGSAYEQFF; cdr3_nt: TGTGCCAGCAGCGTGAGCGGGAGCGCCTATGAGCAGTTCTTC
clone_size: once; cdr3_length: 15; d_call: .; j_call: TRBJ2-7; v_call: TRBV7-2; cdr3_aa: CASSLDSSLSYEQYF; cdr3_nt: TGTGCCAGCAGCCTGGACAGCAGCCTCTCCTACGAGCAGTACTTC
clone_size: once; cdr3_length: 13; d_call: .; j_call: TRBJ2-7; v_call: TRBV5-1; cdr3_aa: CASSGGGDYEQYF; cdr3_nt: TGCGCCAGCAGCGGAGGAGGTGATTACGAGCAGTACTTC
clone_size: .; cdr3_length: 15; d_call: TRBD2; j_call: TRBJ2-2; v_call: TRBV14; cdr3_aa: CASSQGDYPTGELFF; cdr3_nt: TGTGCCAGCAGCCAAGGGGACTACCCCACCGGGGAGCTGTTTTTT
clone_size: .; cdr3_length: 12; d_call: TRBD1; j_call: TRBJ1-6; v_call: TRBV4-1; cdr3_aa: CASSDRVPPLHF; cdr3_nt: TGCGCCAGTTCGGACAGGGTGCCACCCCTCCACTTT
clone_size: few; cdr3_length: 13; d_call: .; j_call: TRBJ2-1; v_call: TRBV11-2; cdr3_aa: CASSLVSHYEQFF; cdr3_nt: TGTGCCAGCAGCTTAGTATCTCATTATGAGCAGTTCTTC
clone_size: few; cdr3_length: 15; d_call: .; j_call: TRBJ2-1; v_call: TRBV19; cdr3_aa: CASSKLLNQRNEQFF; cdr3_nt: TGTGCCAGTAGTAAGCTCCTAAACCAGAGGAATGAGCAGTTCTTC
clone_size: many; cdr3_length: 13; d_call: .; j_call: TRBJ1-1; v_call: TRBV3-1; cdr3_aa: CASSRGRNTEAFF; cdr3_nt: TGTGCCAGCAGCCGCGGACGTAACACTGAAGCTTTCTTT
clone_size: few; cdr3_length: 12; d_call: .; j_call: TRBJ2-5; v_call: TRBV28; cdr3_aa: CASSSPQEAQYF; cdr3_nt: TGTGCCAGCAGTTCCCCCCAAGAGGCCCAGTACTTC
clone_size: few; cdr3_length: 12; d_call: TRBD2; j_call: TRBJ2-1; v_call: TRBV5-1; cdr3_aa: CASMWEGDEQFF; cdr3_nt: TGCGCCAGCATGTGGGAGGGAGATGAGCAGTTCTTC
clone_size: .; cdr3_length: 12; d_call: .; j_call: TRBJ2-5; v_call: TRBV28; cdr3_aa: CASSLSYGNQYF; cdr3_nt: TGTGCCAGCAGTTTATCGTACGGCAACCAGTACTTC
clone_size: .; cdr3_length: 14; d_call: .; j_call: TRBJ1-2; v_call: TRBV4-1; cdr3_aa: CASSPLGEGYGYTF; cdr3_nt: TGCGCCAGCAGCCCCCTCGGAGAAGGCTATGGCTACACCTTC
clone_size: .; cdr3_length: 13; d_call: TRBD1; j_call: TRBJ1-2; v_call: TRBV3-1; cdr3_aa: CASSQTGTDGYTF; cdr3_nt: TGTGCCAGCAGCCAGACAGGGACCGATGGCTACACCTTC
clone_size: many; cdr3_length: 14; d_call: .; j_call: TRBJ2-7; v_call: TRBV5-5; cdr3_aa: CASSDTGTSYEQYF; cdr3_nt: TGTGCCAGCAGTGACACAGGGACCTCCTACGAGCAGTACTTC
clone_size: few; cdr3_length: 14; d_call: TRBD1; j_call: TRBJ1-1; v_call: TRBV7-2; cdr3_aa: CASSPWVDRTEAFF; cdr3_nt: TGTGCCAGCAGCCCCTGGGTGGACAGGACCGAAGCTTTCTTT
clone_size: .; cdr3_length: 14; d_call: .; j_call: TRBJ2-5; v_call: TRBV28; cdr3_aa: CASRLAPMSETQYF; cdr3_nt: TGTGCCAGCAGACTTGCCCCAATGAGCGAGACCCAGTACTTC
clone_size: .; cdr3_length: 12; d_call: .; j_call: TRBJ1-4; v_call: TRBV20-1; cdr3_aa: CSARDQNEKLFF; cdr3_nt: TGCAGTGCTAGAGACCAGAACGAAAAACTGTTTTTT
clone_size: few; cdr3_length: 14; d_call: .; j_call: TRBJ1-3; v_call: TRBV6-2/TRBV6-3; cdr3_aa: CASSGRWSGNTIYF; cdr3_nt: TGTGCCAGCAGCGGACGTTGGTCTGGAAACACCATATATTTT
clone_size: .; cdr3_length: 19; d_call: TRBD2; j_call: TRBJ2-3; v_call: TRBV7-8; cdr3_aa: CASSPGGLTSGGSTDTQYF; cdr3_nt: TGTGCCAGCAGCCCCGGGGGCCTTACTAGCGGGGGAAGCACAGATACGCAGTATTTT
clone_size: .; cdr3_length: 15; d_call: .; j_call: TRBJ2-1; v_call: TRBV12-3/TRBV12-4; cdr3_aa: CASSQSTELYNEQFF; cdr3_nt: TGTGCCAGCAGTCAATCGACAGAGCTATACAATGAGCAGTTCTTC
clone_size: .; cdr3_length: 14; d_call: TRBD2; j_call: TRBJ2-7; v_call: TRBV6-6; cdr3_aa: CASRPTSGLYEQYF; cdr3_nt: TGTGCCAGCAGACCGACTAGCGGCCTCTACGAGCAGTACTTC
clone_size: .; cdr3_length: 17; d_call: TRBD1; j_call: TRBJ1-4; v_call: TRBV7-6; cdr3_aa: CASSFTLDRPSNEKLFF; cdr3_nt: TGTGCCAGCAGCTTCACCTTGGACAGGCCATCTAATGAAAAACTGTTTTTT
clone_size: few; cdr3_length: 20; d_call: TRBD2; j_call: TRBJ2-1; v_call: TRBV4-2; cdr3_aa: CASSPDPGTSGRGSYNEQFF; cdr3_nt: TGTGCCAGCAGCCCCGACCCCGGGACTAGCGGGAGGGGGTCCTACAATGAGCAGTTCTTC
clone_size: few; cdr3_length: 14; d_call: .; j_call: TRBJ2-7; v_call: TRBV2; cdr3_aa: CASIQGSGRYEQYF; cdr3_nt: TGTGCCAGCATTCAGGGGTCGGGGCGGTACGAGCAGTACTTC
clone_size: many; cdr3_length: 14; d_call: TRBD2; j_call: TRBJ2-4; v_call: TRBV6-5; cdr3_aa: CASRPGLAANIQYF; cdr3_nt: TGTGCCAGCAGACCGGGACTAGCGGCAAACATTCAGTACTTC
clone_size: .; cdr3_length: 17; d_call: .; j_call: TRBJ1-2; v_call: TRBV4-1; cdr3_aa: CASSQDLPREGNYGYTF; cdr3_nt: TGCGCCAGCAGCCAAGATCTTCCCCGCGAGGGAAACTATGGCTACACCTTC
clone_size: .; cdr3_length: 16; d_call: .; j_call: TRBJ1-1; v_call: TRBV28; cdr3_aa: CASSGTSAGADTEAFF; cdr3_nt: TGTGCCAGCAGTGGCACTTCCGCGGGCGCAGACACTGAAGCTTTCTTT
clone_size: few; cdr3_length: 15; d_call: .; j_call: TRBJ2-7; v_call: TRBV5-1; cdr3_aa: CASSLEDGEVYEQYF; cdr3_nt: TGCGCCAGCAGCTTGGAGGACGGGGAAGTCTACGAGCAGTACTTC
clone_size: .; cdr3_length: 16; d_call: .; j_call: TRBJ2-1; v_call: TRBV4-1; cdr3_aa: CASRQDLGGLYNEQFF; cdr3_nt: TGCGCCAGCAGGCAGGACCTCGGGGGGCTCTACAATGAGCAGTTCTTC